The clone carrying this T cell receptor (beta chain) came up many times. Its antigen is not identified. This sample stems from a study of human T cells and chemical hapten exposure. Study outcomes and limitations: It was expanded TCRs that formed significantly more large CDR3 similarity clusters than controls did.

Time point indicated: patch test 2, 6 weeks after DPC sensitization. This sample's treatment: therapeutic diphenylcyclopropenone sensitization with weekly scalp DPC. Each donor was an alopecia patient between 18 and 70 years of age who qualified for DPC. Original methodology: Sample TCR counts, which ranged from roughly 23,224 to 750,000, had a median of roughly 92,000. TCRdb analysed the RACE reads with MiXCR anew, one entry per CDR3 protein. These V and J calls derive from TCRdb rather than the authors' analysis. The top ten hold 2% to 2.5% of the sample, which has more than 75,000 distinct CDR3 sequences, 9.3% seen once. The source is a middle-aged woman with alopecia areata. Some clones in this sample may be carry-over from other donors' samples. Sequencing used whole blood, obtained in connection with sensitization to the hapten diphenylcyclopropenone (DPC).

DNA for the CDR3: TGCAGCGTTGAAGCTGTTGCAAAGGGCGGGCGATACAAGTTCTTC. Its translation: CSVEAVAKGGRYKFF. The rearrangement joins TRBV29-1 to TRBJ2-1; tentative D call: TRBD2 (5 bases). CDR1 and CDR2 (germline): SQVTM, ANQGSEA. The CDR3 spans 15 residues. The V end lost 1 base, the J end lost 14 bases, and 24 bases lay between the germline ends.